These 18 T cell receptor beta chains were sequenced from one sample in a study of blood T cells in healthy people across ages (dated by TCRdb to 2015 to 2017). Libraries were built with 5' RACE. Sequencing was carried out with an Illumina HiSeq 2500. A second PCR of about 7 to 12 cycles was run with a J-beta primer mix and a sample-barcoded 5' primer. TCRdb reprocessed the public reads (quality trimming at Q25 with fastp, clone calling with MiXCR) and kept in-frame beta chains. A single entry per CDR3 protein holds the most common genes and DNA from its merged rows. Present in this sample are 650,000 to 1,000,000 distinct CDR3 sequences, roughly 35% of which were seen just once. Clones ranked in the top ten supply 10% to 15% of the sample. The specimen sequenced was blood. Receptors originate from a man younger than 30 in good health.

The CDR3 DNA sequence: TGTGCCAGCAGCACCAAAGCGGACACACAAGAGACCCAGTACTTC. Its translation: CASSTKADTQETQYF. The V and J genes are TRBV7-9 and TRBJ2-5; D is tentatively TRBD1 or TRBD2 (5 bases each). Per germline, CDR1 SEHNR and CDR2 FQNEAQ (reference sequence). Trimming cost V 5 bases and J 2 bases, with 15 bases left between them. The CDR3 consists of 15 residues.

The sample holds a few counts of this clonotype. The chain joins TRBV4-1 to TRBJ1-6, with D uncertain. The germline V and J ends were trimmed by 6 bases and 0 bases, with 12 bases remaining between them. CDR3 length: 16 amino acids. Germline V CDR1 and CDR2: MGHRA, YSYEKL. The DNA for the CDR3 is TGCGCCAGCAGACTTGTCTTTAGCTCCTATAATTCACCCCTCCACTTT. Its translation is CASRLVFSSYNSPLHF.

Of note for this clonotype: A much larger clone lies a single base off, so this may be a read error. CDR3 in amino acids: CAGSLAASSYNEQYF. The DNA of the CDR3 is TGTGCCGGCAGTTTAGCCGCTAGCTCCTACAATGAGCAGTACTTC. V usage is TRBV12-3 or TRBV12-4 and J usage is TRBJ2-1; perhaps TRBD2 as D (5 bases). The last part of the DNA fits TRBJ2-7 better; the J call may be wrong. This CDR3 spans 15 amino acids.

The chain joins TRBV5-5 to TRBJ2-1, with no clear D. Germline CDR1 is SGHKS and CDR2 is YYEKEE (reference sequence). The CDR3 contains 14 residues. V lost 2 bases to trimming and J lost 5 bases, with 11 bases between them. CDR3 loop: CASSLSMGNNEQFF. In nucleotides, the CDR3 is TGTGCCAGCAGCTTATCAATGGGAAACAATGAGCAGTTCTTC.

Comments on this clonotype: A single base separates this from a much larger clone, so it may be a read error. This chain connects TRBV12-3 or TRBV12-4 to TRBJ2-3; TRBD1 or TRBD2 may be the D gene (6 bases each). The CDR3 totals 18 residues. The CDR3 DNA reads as TGTGCCAGCAGCACTTCGCCCCGGGGGCGGGGTGGCCCAGATACGCGGTATTTT. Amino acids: CASSTSPRGRGGPDTRYF.

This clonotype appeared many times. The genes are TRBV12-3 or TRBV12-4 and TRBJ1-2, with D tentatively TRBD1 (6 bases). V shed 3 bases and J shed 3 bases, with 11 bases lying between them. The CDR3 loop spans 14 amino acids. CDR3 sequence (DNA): TGTGCCAGCAGTTTCCCCCCAGGGGACTATGGCTACACCTTC. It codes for CASSFPPGDYGYTF.

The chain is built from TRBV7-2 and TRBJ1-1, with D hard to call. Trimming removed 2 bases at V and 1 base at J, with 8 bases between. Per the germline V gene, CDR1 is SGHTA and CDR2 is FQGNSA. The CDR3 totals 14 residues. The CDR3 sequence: CASSLSTANTEAFF. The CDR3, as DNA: TGTGCCAGCAGCTTAAGCACAGCGAACACTGAAGCTTTCTTT.

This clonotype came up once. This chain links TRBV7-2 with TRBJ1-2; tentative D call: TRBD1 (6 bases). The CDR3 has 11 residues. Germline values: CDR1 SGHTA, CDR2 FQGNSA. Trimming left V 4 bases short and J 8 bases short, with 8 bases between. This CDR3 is CASSWQGGYTF. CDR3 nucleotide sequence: TGTGCCAGCAGCTGGCAGGGGGGCTACACCTTC. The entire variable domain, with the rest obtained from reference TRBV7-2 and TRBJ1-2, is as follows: GAGVSQSPSNKVTEKGKDVELRCDPISGHTALYWYRQSLGQGLEFLIYFQGNSAPDKSGLPSDRFSAERTGGSVSTLTIQRTQQEDSAVYLCASSWQGGYTFGSGTRLTVV.

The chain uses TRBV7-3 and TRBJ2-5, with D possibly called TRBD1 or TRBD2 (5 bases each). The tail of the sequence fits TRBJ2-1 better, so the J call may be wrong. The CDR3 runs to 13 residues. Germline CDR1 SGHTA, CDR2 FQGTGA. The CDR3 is CASSSGPTETQFF. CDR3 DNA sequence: TGTGCCAGCAGCTCGGGACCCACAGAGACCCAGTTCTTC.

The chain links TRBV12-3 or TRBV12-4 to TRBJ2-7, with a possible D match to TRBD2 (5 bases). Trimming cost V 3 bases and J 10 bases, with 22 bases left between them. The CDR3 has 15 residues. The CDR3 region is CASSFSPPSLEIQYF. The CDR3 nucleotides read TGTGCCAGCAGTTTTAGTCCGCCTAGCTTAGAGATCCAGTACTTC.

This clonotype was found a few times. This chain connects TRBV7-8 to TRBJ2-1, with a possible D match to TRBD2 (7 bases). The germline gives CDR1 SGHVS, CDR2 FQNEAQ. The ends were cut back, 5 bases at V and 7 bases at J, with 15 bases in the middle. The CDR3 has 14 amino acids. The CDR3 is CASSGGGLRNEQFF. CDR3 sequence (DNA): TGTGCCAGCAGCGGGGGGGGCCTGAGGAATGAGCAGTTCTTC.

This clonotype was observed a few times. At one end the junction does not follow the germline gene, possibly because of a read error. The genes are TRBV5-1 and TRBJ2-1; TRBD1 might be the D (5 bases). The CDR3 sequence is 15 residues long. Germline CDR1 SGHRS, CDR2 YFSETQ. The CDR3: CASSLTRAPYNEQFF. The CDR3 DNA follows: TGTGCCAGCAGCTTAACCAGGGCTCCCTACAATGAGCAGTTCTTC.

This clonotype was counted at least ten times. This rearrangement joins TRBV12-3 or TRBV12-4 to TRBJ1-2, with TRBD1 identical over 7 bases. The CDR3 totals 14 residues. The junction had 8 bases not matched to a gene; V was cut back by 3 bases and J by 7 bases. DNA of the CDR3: TGTGCCAGCAGTTTCCCCCCGACAGGGATTGGCTACACCTTC. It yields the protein CASSFPPTGIGYTF.

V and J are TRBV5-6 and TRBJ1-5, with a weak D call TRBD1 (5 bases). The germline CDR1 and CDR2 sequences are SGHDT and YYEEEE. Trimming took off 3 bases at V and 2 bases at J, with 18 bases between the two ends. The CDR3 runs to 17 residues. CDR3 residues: CASSSGGDLWGNQPQHF. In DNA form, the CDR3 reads TGTGCCAGCAGCTCCGGTGGGGACCTTTGGGGCAATCAGCCCCAGCATTTT.

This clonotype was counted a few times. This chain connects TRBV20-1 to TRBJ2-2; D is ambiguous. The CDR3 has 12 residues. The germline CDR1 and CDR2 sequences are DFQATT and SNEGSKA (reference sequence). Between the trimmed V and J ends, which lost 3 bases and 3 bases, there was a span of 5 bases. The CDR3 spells CSARVDTGELFF. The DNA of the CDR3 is TGCAGTGCTAGGGTTGACACCGGGGAGCTGTTTTTT.

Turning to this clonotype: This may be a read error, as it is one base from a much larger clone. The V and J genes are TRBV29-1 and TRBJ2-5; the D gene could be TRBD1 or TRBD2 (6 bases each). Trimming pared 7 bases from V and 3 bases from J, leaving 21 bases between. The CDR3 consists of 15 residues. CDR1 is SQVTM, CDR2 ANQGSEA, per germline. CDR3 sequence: CSAGRARRGKETQYF. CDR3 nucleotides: TGCAGCGCCGGACGAGCCCGGAGGGGGAAAGAGACCCAGTACTTC.

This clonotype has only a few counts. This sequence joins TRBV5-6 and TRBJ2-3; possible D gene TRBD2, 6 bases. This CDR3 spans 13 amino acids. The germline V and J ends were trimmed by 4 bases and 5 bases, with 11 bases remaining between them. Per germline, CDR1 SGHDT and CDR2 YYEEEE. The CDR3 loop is CASSLFSGDTQYF. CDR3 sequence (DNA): TGTGCCAGCAGCCTATTTAGCGGAGATACGCAGTATTTT.

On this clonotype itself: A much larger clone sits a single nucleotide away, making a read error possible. The CDR3 coding sequence is TGCAGTGCTTCCAAGGGGGAGGATAATTCACCCCTCCACTTT. Encoded protein: CSASKGEDNSPLHF. The J gene is TRBJ1-6, the V gene TRBV20-1; TRBD1 is a possible D gene (6 bases). Looked up from germline, CDR1 is DFQATT and CDR2 is SNEGSKA (reference sequence). The CDR3 has 14 amino acids. Deletions cut 5 bases from V and 5 bases from J, with 13 bases between.